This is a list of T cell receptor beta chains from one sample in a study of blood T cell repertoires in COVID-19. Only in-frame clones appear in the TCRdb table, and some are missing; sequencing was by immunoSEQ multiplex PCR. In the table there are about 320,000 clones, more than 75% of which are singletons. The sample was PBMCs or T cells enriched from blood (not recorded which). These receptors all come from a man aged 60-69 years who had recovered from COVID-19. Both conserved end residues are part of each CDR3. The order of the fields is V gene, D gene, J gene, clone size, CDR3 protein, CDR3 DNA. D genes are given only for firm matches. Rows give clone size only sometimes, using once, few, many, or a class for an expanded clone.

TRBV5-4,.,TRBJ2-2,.,CASSLQGPGELFF,TGTGCCAGCAGCTTGCAGGGTCCCGGGGAGCTGTTTTTT
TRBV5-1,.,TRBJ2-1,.,CASSLTGLTHNEQFF,TGCGCCAGCAGCCTAACAGGGCTAACACACAATGAGCAGTTCTTC
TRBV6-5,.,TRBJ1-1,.,CASSYSAQIPNTEAFF,TGTGCCAGCAGTTACTCGGCACAAATTCCGAACACTGAAGCTTTCTTT
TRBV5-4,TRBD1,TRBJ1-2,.,CASRRDSPRGYTF,TGTGCCAGCCGTCGGGACAGCCCTCGGGGCTACACCTTC
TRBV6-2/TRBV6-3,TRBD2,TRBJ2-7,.,CASSTAGVNEQYF,TGTGCCAGCAGTACAGCGGGGGTCAACGAGCAGTACTTC
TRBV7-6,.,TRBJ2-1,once,CASSLRMAGGSSYNEQFF,TGTGCCAGCAGTCTTAGGATGGCTGGCGGAAGCTCCTACAATGAGCAGTTCTTC
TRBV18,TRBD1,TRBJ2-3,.,CASSPRATGRSADTQYF,TGTGCCAGCTCACCACGTGCGACAGGGCGTAGCGCAGATACGCAGTATTTT
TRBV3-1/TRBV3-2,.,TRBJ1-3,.,CASSPRPGGGNTIYF,TGTGCCAGCAGCCCCCGGCCCGGAGGGGGAAACACCATATATTTT
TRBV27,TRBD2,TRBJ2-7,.,CATKSLAGVAEQYF,TGTGCCACCAAAAGCCTAGCGGGAGTTGCCGAGCAGTACTTC
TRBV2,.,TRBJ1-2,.,CATDSRMTAYTF,TGTGCCACCGATTCCAGAATGACAGCCTACACCTTC
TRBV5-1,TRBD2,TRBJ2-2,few,CASSLSAGGQTGELFF,TGCGCCAGCAGCCTTTCAGCGGGGGGGCAAACCGGGGAGCTGTTTTTT
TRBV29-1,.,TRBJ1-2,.,CSVEPTGTNYGYTF,TGCAGCGTTGAGCCAACAGGGACTAACTATGGCTACACCTTC
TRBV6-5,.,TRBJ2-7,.,CASSLRAGRISEQYF,TGTGCCAGCAGTCTGAGGGCGGGAAGAATATCCGAGCAGTACTTC
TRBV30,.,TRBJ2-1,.,CAWTPSPGMEQFF,TGTGCCTGGACCCCCAGTCCCGGGATGGAGCAGTTCTTC
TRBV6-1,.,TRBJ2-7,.,CASSEISQGSEQYF,TGTGCCAGCAGTGAAATAAGCCAGGGCTCCGAGCAGTACTTC
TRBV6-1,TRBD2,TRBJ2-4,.,CASSGTGTSGRNIQYF,TGTGCCAGCAGTGGGACGGGGACTAGCGGGAGGAACATTCAGTACTTC
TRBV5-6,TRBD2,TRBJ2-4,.,CASSKSSGVPSVLENIQYF,TGTGCCAGCAGCAAATCTAGCGGGGTCCCTTCCGTCTTGGAAAACATTCAGTACTTC
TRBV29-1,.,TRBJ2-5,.,CSVVGINRDKTSTVVETQYF,TGCAGCGTTGTAGGAATTAACCGGGACAAAACATCGACGGTCGTTGAGACCCAGTACTTC
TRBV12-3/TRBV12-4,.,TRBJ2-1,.,CASSRGLGREQFF,TGTGCCAGCAGCCGGGGACTCGGACGGGAGCAGTTCTTC
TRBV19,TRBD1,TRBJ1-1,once,CASTSLGRGRTEAFF,TGTGCCAGTACTTCCCTAGGCAGGGGGAGAACTGAAGCTTTCTTT
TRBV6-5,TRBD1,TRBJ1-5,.,CASSSGQGDGQPQHF,TGTGCCAGCAGTTCAGGACAGGGGGACGGTCAGCCCCAGCATTTT
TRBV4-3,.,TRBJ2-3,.,CASSHSLLSTDTQYF,TGCGCCAGCAGCCACTCTCTCCTCAGCACAGATACGCAGTATTTT
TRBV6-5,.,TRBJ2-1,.,CASTASSSYNEQFF,TGTGCCAGCACCGCAAGTAGCTCCTACAATGAGCAGTTCTTC
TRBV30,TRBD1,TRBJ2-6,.,CAWSTRQGGGANVLTF,TGTGCCTGGAGTACCAGACAGGGGGGCGGGGCCAACGTCCTGACTTTC
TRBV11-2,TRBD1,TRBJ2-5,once,CASSLSRGQETQYF,TGTGCCAGCAGCCTAAGCAGGGGGCAGGAGACCCAGTACTTC
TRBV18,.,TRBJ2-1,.,CASSPRGGGDNEQFF,TGTGCCAGCTCACCACGGGGAGGGGGGGACAATGAGCAGTTCTTC
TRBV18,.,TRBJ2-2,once,CTSSPRGEPGELFF,TGTACCAGCTCACCAAGAGGCGAACCCGGGGAGCTGTTTTTT
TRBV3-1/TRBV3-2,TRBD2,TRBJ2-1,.,CASSHGTSGRVNEQFF,TGTGCCAGCAGCCACGGGACTAGCGGGAGGGTCAATGAGCAGTTCTTC
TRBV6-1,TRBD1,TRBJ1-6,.,CASSDRTGGPRSLHF,TGTGCCAGCAGTGACCGGACAGGGGGGCCTAGATCCCTCCACTTT
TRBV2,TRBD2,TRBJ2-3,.,CASSESGVEDTQYF,TGTGCCAGCAGTGAGAGCGGGGTTGAAGATACGCAGTATTTT
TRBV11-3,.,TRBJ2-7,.,CASSLSHLSSYEQYF,TGTGCCAGCAGCTTATCCCATCTGAGCTCCTACGAGCAGTACTTC
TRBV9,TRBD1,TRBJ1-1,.,CASSVGQGPEAFF,TGTGCCAGCAGCGTAGGACAGGGTCCTGAAGCTTTCTTT
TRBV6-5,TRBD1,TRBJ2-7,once,CASSSRRQGLHEQYF,TGTGCCAGCAGTTCTCGAAGACAGGGGTTGCACGAGCAGTACTTC
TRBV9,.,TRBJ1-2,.,CASSRQENYGYTF,TGTGCCAGCAGCAGACAGGAAAACTATGGCTACACCTTC
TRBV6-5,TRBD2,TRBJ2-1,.,CASRLAGLTYNEQFF,TGTGCCAGCAGGCTAGCGGGCCTAACCTACAATGAGCAGTTCTTC
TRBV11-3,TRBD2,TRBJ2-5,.,CASSQGVAGGSETQYF,TGTGCCAGCAGCCAAGGGGTAGCGGGAGGAAGCGAGACCCAGTACTTC
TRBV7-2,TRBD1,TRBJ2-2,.,CASSLAGTVNTGELFF,TGTGCCAGCAGCTTAGCCGGGACAGTGAACACCGGGGAGCTGTTTTTT
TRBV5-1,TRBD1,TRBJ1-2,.,CASSLAWSGTVVGYTF,TGCGCCAGCAGCTTGGCATGGTCCGGGACAGTTGTAGGCTACACCTTC
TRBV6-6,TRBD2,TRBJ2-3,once,CASSGKRGGPDTQYF,TGTGCCAGCAGTGGAAAGCGGGGGGGCCCAGATACGCAGTATTTT
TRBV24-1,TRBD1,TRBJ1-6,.,CATSQGVGSPLHF,TGTGCCACCAGTCAGGGGGTAGGTTCACCCCTCCACTTT
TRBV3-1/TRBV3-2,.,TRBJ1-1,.,CASRRRLWGGGGDTEAFF,TGTGCCAGCAGACGACGGCTTTGGGGTGGCGGGGGGGACACTGAAGCTTTCTTT
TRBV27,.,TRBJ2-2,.,CASSRGMWGGGTLTGELFF,TGTGCCAGCAGTCGGGGGATGTGGGGAGGCGGGACGTTAACCGGGGAGCTGTTTTTT
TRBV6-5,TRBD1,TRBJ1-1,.,CASSTPGGRNTEAFF,TGTGCCAGCAGCACCCCAGGGGGCAGGAACACTGAAGCTTTCTTT
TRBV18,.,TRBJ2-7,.,CASSPPSDNYEQYF,TGTGCCAGCTCACCACCTAGTGACAACTACGAGCAGTACTTC
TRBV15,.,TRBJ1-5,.,CATSRAPGVGNQPQHF,TGTGCCACCAGCAGAGCTCCGGGGGTGGGGAATCAGCCCCAGCATTTT
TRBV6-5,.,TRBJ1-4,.,CASRDMNEKLFF,TGTGCCAGCCGGGACATGAATGAAAAACTGTTTTTT
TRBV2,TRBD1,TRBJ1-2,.,CASSEDRGKGYTF,TGTGCCAGCAGCGAGGACAGGGGGAAGGGCTACACCTTC
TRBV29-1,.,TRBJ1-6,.,CSARGGPNSPLHF,TGCAGCGCCCGCGGGGGCCCAAATTCACCCCTCCACTTT
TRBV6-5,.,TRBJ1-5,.,CASESAGRMIQPQHF,TGTGCCAGTGAAAGTGCGGGGAGGATGATTCAGCCCCAGCATTTT
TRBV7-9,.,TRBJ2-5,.,CASSLLGETQYF,TGTGCCAGCAGCCTACTAGGGGAGACCCAGTACTTC
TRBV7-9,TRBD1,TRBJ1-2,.,CASSRGQGYYGYTF,TGTGCCAGCAGCAGGGGACAGGGGTACTATGGCTACACCTTC